These 20 T cell receptor beta chains were sequenced from one sample in a study of T cell responses to AZD1222 COVID-19 vaccine. The data were produced by immunoSEQ multiplex PCR, yet TCRdb's version contains in-frame clones alone and is incomplete. The sample shows 100,000 or so clones, approximately 90% of them seen only once. The sequencing here drew on peripheral blood, taken on day 0 of AZD1222 vaccination. These receptors were collected from an adult in good health.

This sequence joins TRBV6-5 and TRBJ1-2; D uncertain. This CDR3 is built from 13 residues. Per the germline V gene, CDR1 is MNHEY and CDR2 is SVGAGI. Between the trimmed V and J ends, which lost 6 bases and 0 bases, there was a span of 8 bases. CDR3 sequence (DNA): TGTGCCAGCAGACGGAATTCTAACTATGGCTACACCTTC. Its protein product is CASRRNSNYGYTF.

In this sample, this clone turned up once. V is TRBV4-1 and J is TRBJ1-3; 8 positions agree with TRBD1. Per germline, CDR1 MGHRA and CDR2 YSYEKL. The CDR3 consists of 15 residues. J lost 3 bases, V lost 2 bases, and 3 bases had no gene match. The CDR3 is CASSQRQGLGNTIYF. DNA of the CDR3: TGCGCCAGCAGCCAACGACAGGGGCTTGGAAACACCATATATTTT.

This chain links TRBV5-1 with TRBJ2-4; D is possibly TRBD1 or TRBD2 (5 bases each). The CDR3 runs 16 residues. Germline loops: CDR1 SGHRS, CDR2 YFSETQ. V was trimmed by 3 bases and J by 1 base, leaving 14 bases between them. Here the CDR3 reads CASSYSRDGAKNIQYF. The CDR3 DNA sequence: TGCGCCAGCAGCTACAGCCGGGACGGGGCCAAAAACATTCAGTACTTC.

CDR3 DNA sequence: TGTGCCAGCTCACCTAGCGGGGGAGCCTACAATGAGCAGTTCTTC. Translated: CASSPSGGAYNEQFF. The V call is TRBV18, the J call TRBJ2-1; TRBD2 agrees at 9 bases. Looked up from germline, CDR1 is KGHSH and CDR2 is LQKENI. V shed 3 bases, J shed 2 bases, and the junction held 2 bases outside the gene matches. The CDR3 spans 15 residues.

The gene calls are TRBV5-4 and TRBJ1-3; D not certain. The CDR3 has 17 amino acids. V was clipped by 0 bases and J by 0 bases, with 13 bases between them. From germline, CDR1 is SGHNT and CDR2 YYREEE (reference sequence). The CDR3 is CASSLDNSLLSGNTIYF. CDR3 coding DNA: TGTGCCAGCAGCTTGGATAACAGTCTCCTCTCTGGAAACACCATATATTTT.

The V gene is TRBV10-1, the J gene TRBJ1-1; 8 nucleotides match TRBD1. Germline CDR1 is WNHNN and CDR2 is SYGVQD (reference sequence). Trimming at V came to 3 bases and at J to 5 bases, leaving 5 bases not matched to a gene. This CDR3 region has 14 residues. CDR3 DNA sequence: TGCGCCAGCAGTGACCAATACAGGGGGACTGAAGCTTTCTTT. It codes for CASSDQYRGTEAFF.

This chain joins TRBV19 and TRBJ1-6; D remains ambiguous. The length of the CDR3 is 14 residues. V was shortened by 6 bases and J by 7 bases, with 13 bases between the two germline ends. Germline assignment: CDR1 LNHDA and CDR2 SQIVND (reference sequence). CDR3 DNA: TGTGCCAGTAGCCGGGAGGCAGCAAATTCACCCCTCCACTTT. Translated, it gives CASSREAANSPLHF.

The chain carries TRBV5-1 and TRBJ2-1; 11 positions match TRBD2. The CDR3 runs to 16 residues. The trim removed 2 bases at V and 4 bases at J, leaving 5 bases unmatched. Germline-derived CDR1 and CDR2 are SGHRS and YFSETQ. CDR3 in amino acids: CASSLTLAGGYNEQFF. The CDR3 nucleotides are TGCGCCAGCAGCTTAACCCTAGCGGGGGGATACAATGAGCAGTTCTTC.

The rearrangement links TRBV2 to TRBJ1-1, with D perhaps matching TRBD1 (5 bases). CDR3 length: 11 amino acids. CDR1 and CDR2 from the germline V gene are SNHLY and FYNNEI. V dropped 8 bases and J dropped 11 bases, with 15 bases sitting between them. The CDR3 loop reads CASVRDPGAFF. For the CDR3, the DNA is TGTGCCAGCGTTCGGGACCCTGGGGCTTTCTTT.

The chain couples TRBV11-1 to TRBJ1-2; TRBD1 aligns across 11 bases. The CDR3 sequence is 14 residues long. Trimming cost V 5 bases and J 4 bases; bases outside gene matches: 3. Germline values: CDR1 SGHAT, CDR2 FQDESV (reference sequence). CDR3 residues: CASSPGQGAYGYTF. The CDR3 bases are TGTGCCAGCAGCCCAGGACAGGGGGCCTATGGCTACACCTTC.

The chain employs TRBV5-4 and TRBJ2-7; D is unclear. The V gene's germline CDR1 is SGHNT and CDR2 YYREEE (reference sequence). The V gene lost 3 bases and the J gene lost 0 bases, with 13 bases spanning the gap. The CDR3 contains 15 residues. CDR3 nucleotides: TGTGCCAGCAGCTCCGAACTACAAGGCTCCTACGAGCAGTACTTC. Its translation is CASSSELQGSYEQYF.

The V call is TRBV28, the J call TRBJ2-5; 11 positions agree with TRBD2. Trimming took 4 bases from V and 3 from J; bases not matched to a gene: 7. Germline loops: CDR1 MDHEN, CDR2 SYDVKM. This CDR3 contains 16 residues. The CDR3 DNA follows: TGTGCCAGCAGTTCCTACCTAGCGGGGGGAAAAGAGACCCAGTACTTC. It translates to CASSSYLAGGKETQYF.

The V and J genes are TRBV6-1 and TRBJ1-1, with unresolved D. V was cut by 2 bases and J by 0 bases, with 16 bases left in between. The V gene's germline CDR1 is MNHNS and CDR2 SASEGT. This CDR3 is 17 amino acids long. The CDR3 loop is CASSELRGFPLNTEAFF. CDR3 nucleotide sequence: TGTGCCAGCAGTGAACTTAGAGGGTTCCCATTGAACACTGAAGCTTTCTTT.

In its sample, this clone ranks as medium-sized. J is TRBJ1-1 and V is TRBV28; tentative D call: TRBD1 (5 bases). This CDR3 is built from 11 residues. The V gene's germline CDR1 is MDHEN and CDR2 SYDVKM. V was shortened by 11 bases and J by 4 bases, with 11 bases between the two germline ends. The CDR3: CAVREGTEAFF. The CDR3 DNA sequence: TGTGCCGTCAGGGAGGGCACTGAAGCTTTCTTT.

The chain joins TRBV23-1 to TRBJ1-1; perhaps TRBD1 as D (6 bases). TRBV23-1 qualifies as an ORF whose function is uncertain. Trimming cost V 5 bases and J 0 bases, with 10 bases left between them. This CDR3 has 14 amino acids. The CDR3 reads CASSYRVMNTEAFF. CDR3 DNA: TGCGCCAGCAGTTACAGGGTTATGAACACTGAAGCTTTCTTT.

This rearrangement joins TRBV10-3 to TRBJ1-1; D is perhaps TRBD1 (5 bases). The CDR3 is 14 residues long. The germline gives CDR1 ENHRY, CDR2 SYGVKD. With 11 bases removed from V and 1 base from J, the gap between germline ends came to 17 bases. DNA for the CDR3: TGTGCCGCCGGGAAAGACAGAGAGAACACTGAAGCTTTCTTT. Amino acid sequence: CAAGKDRENTEAFF.

The chain recombines TRBV11-2 with TRBJ2-7; D gene unclear. Germline CDR1 reads SGHAT; CDR2 reads FQNNGV. V was shortened by 0 bases and J by 2 bases, with 2 bases between the two germline ends. This CDR3 is 12 amino acids long. The DNA for the CDR3 is TGTGCCAGCAGCTTAGAGACCTACGAGCAGTACTTC. This sequence encodes CASSLETYEQYF.

The genes are TRBV27 and TRBJ1-5; tentatively, D is TRBD1 (6 bases). Trimming took off 5 bases at V and 7 bases at J, with 15 bases between the two ends. This CDR3 region has 14 residues. Per germline, CDR1 MNHEY and CDR2 SMNVEV (reference sequence). CDR3 bases: TGTGCCAGCAGTCGACAGGTCGGCGGACAGCCCCAGCATTTT. It is translated as CASSRQVGGQPQHF.

The rearrangement links TRBV2 to TRBJ1-3; no clear D gene. Germline assignment: CDR1 SNHLY and CDR2 FYNNEI. The CDR3 length is 13 residues. Trimming took 4 bases from V and 4 from J, leaving 8 bases between them. Here the CDR3 reads CASSAWNGNTIYF. Written as DNA, the CDR3 is TGTGCCAGCAGTGCATGGAACGGAAACACCATATATTTT.

This clone was picked up one time. The CDR3 sequence is CASSFNVHSYEQYF. CDR3 in DNA: TGTGCCAGCAGCTTTAATGTCCACTCCTACGAGCAGTACTTC. The chain links TRBV2 to TRBJ2-7; no clear D gene. This CDR3 has 14 residues. The germline V gene has CDR1 SNHLY and CDR2 FYNNEI. Trimming took off 6 bases at V and 0 bases at J, with 12 bases between the two ends.